Listed here are 19 T cell receptor beta chains from one sample, sequenced in a study of blood T cell repertoires in COVID-19. Sequencing was performed with immunoSEQ multiplex PCR; in TCRdb, only in-frame clones are kept and a portion is missing. This sample has about 190,000 clones, with about 81% found just once. Specimen: peripheral blood. The receptors were gathered from an elderly woman with COVID-19, enrolled during active disease.

The chain carries TRBV5-4 and TRBJ1-2; 10 bases fit TRBD1. V was clipped by 4 bases and J by 7 bases; unmatched bases: 7. Germline V gene data show CDR1 as SGHNT and CDR2 as YYREEE (reference sequence). This CDR3 region has 14 residues. CDR3 nucleotides: TGTGCCAGCAGCCCCCGGGACAGGGGTCCTGGCTACACCTTC. This gives the protein CASSPRDRGPGYTF.

The gene calls are TRBV20-1 and TRBJ2-5; D perhaps matches TRBD2 (5 bases). The CDR3 totals 11 residues. Trimming pared 6 bases from V and 4 bases from J, leaving 9 bases between. Germline V gene lookup returns CDR1 DFQATT and CDR2 SNEGSKA (reference sequence). CDR3 nucleotide sequence: TGCAGTGCAGACCGGGGAGAGACCCAGTACTTC. Amino acids: CSADRGETQYF.

This clone was seen a handful of times. This chain connects TRBV9 to TRBJ2-2; 9 bases line up with TRBD1. Germline loops: CDR1 SGDLS, CDR2 YYNGEE. CDR3 length: 24 residues. With V trimmed by 0 bases and J by 0 bases, 24 bases remained unmatched. The CDR3 protein is CASSVDARSPTGQGYYANTGELFF. DNA for the CDR3: TGTGCCAGCAGCGTAGACGCCCGAAGCCCTACGGGACAGGGATATTACGCGAACACCGGGGAGCTGTTTTTT.

This clone was picked up one time. The chain carries TRBV7-9 and TRBJ1-2, with D possibly being TRBD1 (5 bases). This CDR3 is built from 14 residues. Trimming cost V 1 base and J 4 bases, with 10 bases left between them. Germline CDR1 reads SEHNR; CDR2 reads FQNEAQ (reference sequence). The chain's CDR3 is CASSLGRQIYGYTF. In DNA, the CDR3 is TGTGCCAGCAGCTTAGGGCGACAGATCTATGGCTACACCTTC.

The chain recombines TRBV2 with TRBJ2-3; no firm D call. Trimming took 8 bases from V and 3 from J, leaving 12 bases between them. The CDR3 contains 13 residues. The germline V gene has CDR1 SNHLY and CDR2 FYNNEI. In DNA form, the CDR3 reads TGTGCCAGCTATAATGGGCGTACAGATACGCAGTATTTT. Its protein is CASYNGRTDTQYF. Combining the CDR3 with reference TRBV2 and TRBJ2-3 gives the whole variable domain EPEVTQTPSHQVTQMGQEVILRCVPISNHLYFYWYRQILGQKVEFLVSFYNNEISEKSEIFDDQFSVERPDGSNFTLKIRSTKLEDSAMYFCASYNGRTDTQYFGPGTRLTVL.

The V call is TRBV9, the J call TRBJ1-2; 7 bases are a match to TRBD1. Per the germline V gene, CDR1 is SGDLS and CDR2 is YYNGEE. V was clipped by 3 bases and J by 6 bases; unmatched bases: 14. The CDR3 length is 16 residues. This chain's CDR3 is CASSGGLSGTAHGYTF. For the CDR3, the DNA is TGTGCCAGCAGCGGAGGTCTTTCCGGGACAGCTCATGGCTACACCTTC.

The chain uses TRBV5-4 and TRBJ2-5; 8 positions agree with TRBD1. The V and J ends lost 4 bases and 2 bases, in that order; junction bases with no gene match: 10. The CDR3 spans 16 residues. Germline V gene lookup returns CDR1 SGHNT and CDR2 YYREEE (reference sequence). CDR3 loop: CASSAPAGGGQETQYF. The CDR3 DNA sequence: TGTGCCAGCAGCGCCCCGGCAGGGGGCGGTCAAGAGACCCAGTACTTC.

The chain links TRBV7-2 to TRBJ2-3, with 14 positions matching TRBD2. The V gene's germline CDR1 is SGHTA and CDR2 FQGNSA. V lost 5 bases and J lost 6; bases outside the gene matches: 10. This CDR3 comprises 17 residues. Written as DNA, the CDR3 is TGTGCCAGCAGCCTGGCGACTAGCGGGGGGGGATGGGATACGCAGTATTTT. Its translation is CASSLATSGGGWDTQYF.

This clone was detected a few times. The chain recombines TRBV6-1 with TRBJ2-1; 11 bases line up with TRBD2. CDR1 is MNHNS and CDR2 is SASEGT in the germline V gene. This CDR3 has 16 amino acids. V was clipped by 2 bases and J by 6 bases; unmatched bases: 6. The CDR3 DNA sequence: TGTGCCAGCAGTGAATTGAGAACTAGCGGGGGCAATGAGCAGTTCTTC. It is translated as CASSELRTSGGNEQFF.

The V gene is TRBV7-6, the J gene TRBJ2-1, with a possible D match to TRBD2 (5 bases). CDR3 length: 16 amino acids. From germline, CDR1 is SGHVS and CDR2 FNYEAQ. The V and J ends lost 2 bases and 0 bases respectively, with 11 bases between them. In nucleotides, the CDR3 is TGTGCCAGCAGCTTAACCCCCGGGATCTCCTACAATGAGCAGTTCTTC. It is translated as CASSLTPGISYNEQFF.

This clone has more than one count but fewer than ten. The chain has TRBV27 and TRBJ2-1, with a possible D match to TRBD2 (6 bases). Trimming removed 5 bases at V and 2 bases at J, with 19 bases between. CDR1 MNHEY and CDR2 SMNVEV come from the germline V gene (reference sequence). The CDR3 has 17 amino acids. CDR3 bases: TGTGCCAGCAGTCCCAGAAAGACTAGGGGTACCTACAATGAGCAGTTCTTC. This sequence encodes CASSPRKTRGTYNEQFF.

The chain couples TRBV6-1 to TRBJ2-5; no clear D gene. V lost 2 bases and J lost 4, with 20 bases in between. The CDR3 extends over 17 amino acids. Germline lookup yields CDR1 MNHNS and CDR2 SASEGT. The CDR3: CASSESNRWRLPETQYF. CDR3 DNA sequence: TGTGCCAGCAGTGAAAGTAATCGGTGGAGACTCCCAGAGACCCAGTACTTC.

The chain joins TRBV7-9 to TRBJ2-1; D not resolved. Germline CDR1 and CDR2: SEHNR and FQNEAQ (reference sequence). This CDR3 has 14 residues. The V gene lost 2 bases and the J gene lost 3 bases, with 8 bases spanning the gap. CDR3 protein: CASSLQQIYNEQFF. In DNA form, the CDR3 reads TGTGCCAGCAGCTTACAACAGATCTACAATGAGCAGTTCTTC.

A single count supports this clone. V and J are TRBV6-5 and TRBJ2-1; D unresolved. Germline values: CDR1 MNHEY, CDR2 SVGAGI. V was cut by 5 bases and J by 2 bases, with 13 bases left in between. The CDR3 covers 15 residues. The CDR3 region has the DNA TGTGCCAGCAGTCCCTACAGTTCTGCCTACAATGAGCAGTTCTTC. This gives the protein CASSPYSSAYNEQFF.

This chain links TRBV10-3 with TRBJ1-1; D might be TRBD1 (5 bases). CDR1 ENHRY and CDR2 SYGVKD come from the germline V gene. V gave up 4 bases and J gave up 0 bases, with 15 bases separating them. There are 16 residues in the CDR3. The CDR3 protein is CAISAMTGVMNTEAFF. The CDR3 DNA reads as TGTGCCATCAGTGCCATGACGGGGGTAATGAACACTGAAGCTTTCTTT.

The chain employs TRBV18 and TRBJ1-2; D is ambiguous. V was shortened by 6 bases and J by 5 bases, with 13 bases between the two germline ends. Germline values: CDR1 KGHSH, CDR2 LQKENI. There are 13 residues in the CDR3. CDR3 residues: CASSLEGAYGYTF. DNA of the CDR3: TGTGCCAGCTCCCTGGAGGGAGCTTATGGCTACACCTTC.

The V and J genes are TRBV6-5 and TRBJ1-2; D is perhaps TRBD1 (5 bases). This CDR3 is 13 amino acids long. From germline, CDR1 is MNHEY and CDR2 SVGAGI. V was clipped by 6 bases and J by 6 bases, with 14 bases between them. The CDR3 region is CASRRQGQDGYTF. The DNA of the CDR3 is TGTGCCAGCAGGCGGCAGGGTCAAGATGGCTACACCTTC.

The chain employs TRBV28 and TRBJ1-1, with D hard to call. Germline V CDR1 and CDR2: MDHEN, SYDVKM. Trimming stripped 2 bases from V and 3 bases from J, with 7 bases between. The CDR3 totals 13 residues. CDR3 region: CASSLLVYTEAFF. CDR3 coding DNA: TGTGCCAGCAGTTTACTTGTGTACACTGAAGCTTTCTTT.

The chain recombines TRBV4-1 with TRBJ2-5; TRBD1 matches at 10 bases. The V gene's germline CDR1 is MGHRA and CDR2 YSYEKL. Trimming at V came to 1 base and at J to 5 bases, leaving 4 bases not matched to a gene. The CDR3 has 15 amino acids. The CDR3 loop is CASSQGTGGGETQYF. CDR3 coding DNA: TGCGCCAGCAGCCAAGGGACAGGGGGTGGGGAGACCCAGTACTTC.